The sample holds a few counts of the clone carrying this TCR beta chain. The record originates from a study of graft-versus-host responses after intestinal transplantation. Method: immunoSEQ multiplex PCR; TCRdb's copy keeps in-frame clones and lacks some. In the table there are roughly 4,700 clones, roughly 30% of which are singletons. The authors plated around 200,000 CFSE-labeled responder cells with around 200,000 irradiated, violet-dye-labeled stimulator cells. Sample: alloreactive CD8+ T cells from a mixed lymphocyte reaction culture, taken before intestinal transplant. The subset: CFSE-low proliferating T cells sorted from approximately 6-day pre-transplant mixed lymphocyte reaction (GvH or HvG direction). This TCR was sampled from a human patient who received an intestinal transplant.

Here the CDR3 DNA reads TGTGCCAGCAGCGACGGGGCAGGTCTAAACTACGAGCAGTACTTC. Protein product: CASSDGAGLNYEQYF. V gene TRBV11-3 combines with J gene TRBJ2-7; D may be TRBD1 or TRBD2 (5 bases each). Germline CDR1 reads SGHNT; CDR2 reads YENEEA. This CDR3 spans 15 amino acids. Trimming pared 5 bases from V and 3 bases from J, leaving 17 bases between. Together with reference TRBV11-3 and TRBJ2-7, the CDR3 gives the full variable domain: EAGVVQSPRYKIIEKKQPVAFWCNPISGHNTLYWYLQNLGQGPELLIRYENEEAVDDSQLPKDRFSAERLKGVDSTLKIQPAELGDSAVYLCASSDGAGLNYEQYFGPGTRLTVT.